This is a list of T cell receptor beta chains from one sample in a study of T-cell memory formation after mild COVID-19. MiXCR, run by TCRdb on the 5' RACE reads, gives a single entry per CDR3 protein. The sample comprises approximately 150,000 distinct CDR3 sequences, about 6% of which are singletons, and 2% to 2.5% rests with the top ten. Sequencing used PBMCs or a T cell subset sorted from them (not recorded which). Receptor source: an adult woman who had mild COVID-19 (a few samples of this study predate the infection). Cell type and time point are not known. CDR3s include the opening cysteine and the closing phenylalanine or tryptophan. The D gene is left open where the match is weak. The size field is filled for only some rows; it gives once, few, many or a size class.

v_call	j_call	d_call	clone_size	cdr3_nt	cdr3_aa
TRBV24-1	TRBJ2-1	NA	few	TGTGCCACCAGTGATCCGGGGTTAAGAAGGGGGACCTACAATGAGCAGTTCTTC	CATSDPGLRRGTYNEQFF
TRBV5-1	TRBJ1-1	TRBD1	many	TGCGCCAGCAGCTTACTGACAGGGATGGGGACTGAAGCTTTCTTT	CASSLLTGMGTEAFF
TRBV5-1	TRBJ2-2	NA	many	TGCGCCAGCAGCTTTGGTAACGAGAACACCGGGGAGCTGTTTTTT	CASSFGNENTGELFF
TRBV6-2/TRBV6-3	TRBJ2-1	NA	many	TGTGCCAGCAGTTCGAGTCCCCTATATGAGCAGTTCTTC	CASSSSPLYEQFF
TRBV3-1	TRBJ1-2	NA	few	TGTGCCGCCTCAGGGATTGACTATGGCTACACCTTC	CAASGIDYGYTF
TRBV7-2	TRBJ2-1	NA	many	TGTGCCAGCAGCTTAGCAGGGATGAACAATGAGCAGTTCTTC	CASSLAGMNNEQFF
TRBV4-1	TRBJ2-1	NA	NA	TGCGCCAGCAGCCAAGTTTTAGCAGGGAGAGAGGGGCACAATGAGCAGTTCTTC	CASSQVLAGREGHNEQFF
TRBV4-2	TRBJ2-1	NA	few	TGTGCCAGCAGCCAAAATCGAGATCAGTTCTTC	CASSQNRDQFF
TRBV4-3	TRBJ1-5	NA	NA	TGCGCCAGCAGCCAAGATTATGCCAATCAGCCCCAGCATTTT	CASSQDYANQPQHF
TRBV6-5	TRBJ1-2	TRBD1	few	TGTGCCAGCAGTAAGCGGGACAGGGACTATGGCTACACCTTC	CASSKRDRDYGYTF
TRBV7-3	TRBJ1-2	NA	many	TGTGCCAGCAGCTTTGGTCCTGGGACGGAGGGCTACACCTTC	CASSFGPGTEGYTF
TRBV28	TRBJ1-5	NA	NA	TGTGCCAGCAGTACCAGCCGAACAGCAGACAATAATCAGCCCCAGCATTTT	CASSTSRTADNNQPQHF
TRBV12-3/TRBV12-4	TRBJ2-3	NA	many	TGTGCCAGCAGTACCCGGGATACGCAGTATTTT	CASSTRDTQYF
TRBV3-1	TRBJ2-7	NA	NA	TGTGCCAGCAGCCAAGCGGGGTTGCAGTACTTC	CASSQAGLQYF
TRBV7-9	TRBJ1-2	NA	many	TGTGCCAGCAGCTTAGGGAAACAGGGTGACTATGGCTACACCTTC	CASSLGKQGDYGYTF
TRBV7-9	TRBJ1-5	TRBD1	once	TGTGCCAGCAGCTTAGCACAGGGGGTCAATCAGACCCAGCATTTT	CASSLAQGVNQTQHF
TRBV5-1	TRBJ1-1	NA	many	TGCGCCAGCAGCTTGGATGGCGGCAACACTGAAGCTTTCTTT	CASSLDGGNTEAFF
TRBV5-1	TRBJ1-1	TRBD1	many	TGCGCCAGCAGCTTGGGGGACAGGGTGTCGGCCACTGAAGCTTTCTTT	CASSLGDRVSATEAFF
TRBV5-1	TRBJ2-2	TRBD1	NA	TGCGCCAGCAGCTTGGGCCTGACCGGGACAGGGATCGGGGAGCTGTTTTTT	CASSLGLTGTGIGELFF
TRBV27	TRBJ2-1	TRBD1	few	TGTGCCAGCAGTTTGAACCCCCTCAGACAGGGGATTTGGAATGAGCAGTTCTTC	CASSLNPLRQGIWNEQFF
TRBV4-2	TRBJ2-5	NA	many	TGTGCCAGCAGCCAAGCGCGAGGCGGCGGGACCCAGTACTTC	CASSQARGGGTQYF
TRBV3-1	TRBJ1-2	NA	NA	TGTGCCAGCAGCCAAACACGCTATGGCTACACCTTC	CASSQTRYGYTF
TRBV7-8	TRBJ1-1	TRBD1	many	TGTGCCAGCAGCTTAGCGCCCAGGGGGTACACTGAAGCTTTCTTT	CASSLAPRGYTEAFF
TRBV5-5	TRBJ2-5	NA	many	TGTGCCAGCAGCTTGGACAGGGCCGTAGAGACCCAGTACTTC	CASSLDRAVETQYF
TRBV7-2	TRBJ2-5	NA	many	TGTGCCAGCAGCACCGGGGCAGCAGCGACCCAGTACTTC	CASSTGAAATQYF
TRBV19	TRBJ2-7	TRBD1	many	TGTGCCAGTAGTATGGGGACAGGACACTCCTACGAGCAGTACTTC	CASSMGTGHSYEQYF
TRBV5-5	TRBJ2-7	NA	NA	TGTGCCAGCAGCTTGGAGATTTCAGGGTCCTACGAGCAGTACTTC	CASSLEISGSYEQYF
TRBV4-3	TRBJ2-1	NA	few	TGCGCCAGCAGCCTCCGATTTACCGGGATCCCCAATGAGCAGTTCTTC	CASSLRFTGIPNEQFF
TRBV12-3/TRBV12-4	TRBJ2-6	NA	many	TGTGCCAGCAGTCGGGAAGTCGGGGCCAACGTCCTGACTTTC	CASSREVGANVLTF
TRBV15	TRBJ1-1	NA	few	TGTGCCTCCAGTTCCGAGCCCGGGAATGAAGCTTTCTTT	CASSSEPGNEAFF
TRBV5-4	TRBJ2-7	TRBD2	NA	TGTGCCAGCAGCTTGAACTCGGGGGGTTGGTACGAGCAGTACTTC	CASSLNSGGWYEQYF
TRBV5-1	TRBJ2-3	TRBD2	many	TGCGCCAGCAGCTTTGGGACTAGCGGGAGTCGGCTGGATACGCAGTATTTT	CASSFGTSGSRLDTQYF
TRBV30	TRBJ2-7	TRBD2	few	TGTGCCTGGGGTACCGGGACTAGCAGCGGAAGGCAGTACTTC	CAWGTGTSSGRQYF
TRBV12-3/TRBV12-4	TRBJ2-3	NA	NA	TGTGCCAGCAGTTTTCGGGTTCAGGCAGCAGATACGCAGTATTTT	CASSFRVQAADTQYF
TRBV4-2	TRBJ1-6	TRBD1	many	TGTGCCAGCAGCCAAGAGCTCCTTGGACAGGGGCCCTCACCCCTCCACTTT	CASSQELLGQGPSPLHF
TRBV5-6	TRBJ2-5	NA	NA	TGTGCCAGCAGCCACCGGGAAGGGAGGGAGACCCAGTACTTC	CASSHREGRETQYF
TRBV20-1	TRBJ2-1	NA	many	TGCAGTGCAAGGGGGTCCTACAATGAGCAGTTCTTC	CSARGSYNEQFF
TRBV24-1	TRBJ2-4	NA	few	TGTGCCACCAGTGATTCTAGTCACAAAAACATTCAGTACTTC	CATSDSSHKNIQYF
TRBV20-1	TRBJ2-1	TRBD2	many	TGCAGTGCTATTACCGGTAGCGGGAGCATCCGTGAGCAGTTCTTC	CSAITGSGSIREQFF
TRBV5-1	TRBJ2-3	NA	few	TGCGCCAGCAGCCTACTAGACCCAGATACGCAGTATTTT	CASSLLDPDTQYF
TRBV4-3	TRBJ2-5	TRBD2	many	TGCGCCAGCAGCCTCGGTTCCGGGACTAGCGGGAGCGAGACCCAGTACTTC	CASSLGSGTSGSETQYF
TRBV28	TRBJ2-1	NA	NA	TGTGCCAGCAGTTTCCCCTTAAGCTCCTACAATGAGCAGTTCTTC	CASSFPLSSYNEQFF
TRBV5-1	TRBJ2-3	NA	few	TGCGCCAGCAGCTTGGCTGAGGCCTCGGATACGCAGTATTTT	CASSLAEASDTQYF
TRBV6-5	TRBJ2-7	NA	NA	TGTGCCTTAGGAAGTCCGTCCTACGAGCAGTACTTC	CALGSPSYEQYF
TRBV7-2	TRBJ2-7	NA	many	TGTGCCAGCAGCGAACAACCCAGTAGACGGGATGAGCAGTACTTC	CASSEQPSRRDEQYF
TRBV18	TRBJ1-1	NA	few	TGTGCCAGCACTTCGGGACCTAAGAACACTGAAGCTTTCTTT	CASTSGPKNTEAFF
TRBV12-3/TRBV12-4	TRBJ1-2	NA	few	TGTGCCAGCAGTTTGGGCAGCAATAACTATGGCTACACCTTC	CASSLGSNNYGYTF
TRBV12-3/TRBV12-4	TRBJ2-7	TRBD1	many	TGTGCCAGCAGTCCCCAGGACAGGGGGGCATACGAGCAGTACTTC	CASSPQDRGAYEQYF
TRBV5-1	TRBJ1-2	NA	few	TGCGCCAGCAGCTTGGAGTGGGGTGCAGGCTACACCTTC	CASSLEWGAGYTF
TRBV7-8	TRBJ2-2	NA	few	TGTGCCAGCAGCTTATGGGAGGAGACCGGGGAGCTGTTTTTT	CASSLWEETGELFF
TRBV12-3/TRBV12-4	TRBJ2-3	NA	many	TGTGCCAGCAGTCCTTCTACACGAACTAGCACAGATACGCAGTATTTT	CASSPSTRTSTDTQYF
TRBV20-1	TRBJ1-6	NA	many	TGCAGTGCCCCGAAGATGTCCCCGGCCCCTGAGCCCCTCCACTTT	CSAPKMSPAPEPLHF
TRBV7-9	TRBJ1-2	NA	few	TGTGCCAGCAGCTCTCAAAACAACTATGGCTACACCTTC	CASSSQNNYGYTF